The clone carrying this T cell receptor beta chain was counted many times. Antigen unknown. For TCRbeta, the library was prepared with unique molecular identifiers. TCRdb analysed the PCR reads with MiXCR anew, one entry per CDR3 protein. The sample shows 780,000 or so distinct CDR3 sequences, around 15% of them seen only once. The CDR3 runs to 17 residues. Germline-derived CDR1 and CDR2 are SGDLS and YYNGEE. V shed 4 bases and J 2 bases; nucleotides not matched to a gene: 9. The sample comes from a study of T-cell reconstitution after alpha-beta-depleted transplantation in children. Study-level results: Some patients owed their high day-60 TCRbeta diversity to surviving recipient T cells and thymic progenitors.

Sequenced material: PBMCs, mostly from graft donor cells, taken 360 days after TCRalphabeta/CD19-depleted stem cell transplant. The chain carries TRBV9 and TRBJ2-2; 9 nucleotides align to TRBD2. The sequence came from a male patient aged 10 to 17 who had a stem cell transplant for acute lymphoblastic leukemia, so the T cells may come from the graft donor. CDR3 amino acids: CASSITLTSGNTGELFF. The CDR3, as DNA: TGTGCCAGCAGCATAACGTTGACTAGCGGTAACACCGGGGAGCTGTTTTTT.